This T cell receptor (beta chain) was observed in a study of blood T cell repertoires in COVID-19. Study details: Acute and convalescent COVID-19 samples came from the United States, Italy and Spain. PBMCs, B-cell-depleted T cells, or T cells provided the cDNA or gDNA that made up the material.

Authors' processing steps: Cell counts per sample came from amplifying reference gene primers. Profiled with immunoSEQ multiplex PCR; TCRdb holds only in-frame clones, not every one. The V and J calls and clone size are taken from that table; D and trimming were inferred from the DNA. The sample shows roughly 180,000 clones, roughly four fifths of them seen only once. The germline V gene has CDR1 SEHNR and CDR2 FQNEAQ (reference sequence). V shed 5 bases and J 8 bases; nucleotides not matched to a gene: 10. This CDR3 is 15 amino acids long. This clone was counted many times. J is TRBJ2-1 and V is TRBV7-9; 9 bases align to TRBD2. The sample was peripheral blood. The receptor comes from a middle-aged woman with COVID-19, enrolled during active disease. The CDR3 is CASSPRLSGRHEQFF. The CDR3 nucleotides read TGTGCCAGCAGCCCCCGTCTAAGCGGGAGGCATGAGCAGTTCTTC. Supplemented by reference TRBV7-9 and TRBJ2-1, the full variable domain reads DTGVSQNPRHKITKRGQNVTFRCDPISEHNRLYWYRQTLGQGPEFLTYFQNEAQLEKSRLLSDRFSAERPKGSFSTLEIQRTEQGDSAMYLCASSPRLSGRHEQFFGPGTRLTVL.